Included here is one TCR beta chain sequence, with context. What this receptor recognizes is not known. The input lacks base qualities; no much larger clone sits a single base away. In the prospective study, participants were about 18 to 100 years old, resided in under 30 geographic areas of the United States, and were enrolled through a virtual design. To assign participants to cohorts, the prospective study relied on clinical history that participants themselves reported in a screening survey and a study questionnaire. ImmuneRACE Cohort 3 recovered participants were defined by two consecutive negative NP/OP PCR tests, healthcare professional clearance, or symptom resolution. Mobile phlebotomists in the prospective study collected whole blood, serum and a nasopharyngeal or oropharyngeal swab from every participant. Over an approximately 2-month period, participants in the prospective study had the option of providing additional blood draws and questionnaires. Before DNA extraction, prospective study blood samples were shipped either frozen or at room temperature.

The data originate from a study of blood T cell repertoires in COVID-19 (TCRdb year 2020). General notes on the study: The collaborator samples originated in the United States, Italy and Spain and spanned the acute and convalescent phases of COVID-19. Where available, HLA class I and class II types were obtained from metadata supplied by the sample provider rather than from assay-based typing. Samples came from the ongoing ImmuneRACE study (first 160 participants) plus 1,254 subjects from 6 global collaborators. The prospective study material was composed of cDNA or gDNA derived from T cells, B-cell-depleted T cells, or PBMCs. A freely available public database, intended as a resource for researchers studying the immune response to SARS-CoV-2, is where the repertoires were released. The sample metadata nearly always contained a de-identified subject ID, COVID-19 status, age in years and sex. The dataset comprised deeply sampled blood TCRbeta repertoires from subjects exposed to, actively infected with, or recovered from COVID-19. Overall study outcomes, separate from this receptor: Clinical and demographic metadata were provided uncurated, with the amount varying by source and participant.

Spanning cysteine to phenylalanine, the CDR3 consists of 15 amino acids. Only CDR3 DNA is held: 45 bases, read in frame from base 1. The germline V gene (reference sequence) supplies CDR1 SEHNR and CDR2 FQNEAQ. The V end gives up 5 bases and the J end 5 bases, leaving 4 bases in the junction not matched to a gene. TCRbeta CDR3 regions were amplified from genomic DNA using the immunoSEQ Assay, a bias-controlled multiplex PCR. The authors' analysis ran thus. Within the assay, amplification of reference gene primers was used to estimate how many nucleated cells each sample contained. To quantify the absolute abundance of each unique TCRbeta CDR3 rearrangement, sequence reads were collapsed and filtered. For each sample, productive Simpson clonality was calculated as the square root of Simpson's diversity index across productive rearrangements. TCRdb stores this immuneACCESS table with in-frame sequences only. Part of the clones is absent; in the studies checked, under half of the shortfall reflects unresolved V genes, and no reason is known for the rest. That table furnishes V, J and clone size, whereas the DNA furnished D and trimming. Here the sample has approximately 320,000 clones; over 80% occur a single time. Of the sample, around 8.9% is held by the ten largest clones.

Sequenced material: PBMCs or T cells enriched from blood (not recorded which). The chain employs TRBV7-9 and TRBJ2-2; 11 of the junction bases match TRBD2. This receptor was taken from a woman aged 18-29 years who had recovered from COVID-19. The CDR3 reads CASSLLAGDTGELFF. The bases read TGTGCCAGCAGCCTACTAGCGGGAGATACCGGGGAGCTGTTTTTT.